This T cell receptor (beta chain) was identified during a study of CD8+CD57+ T cells in acquired aplastic anemia. Looking at the study overall: Mean yield of DNA from sorted CD4+ and CD8+ cells was 2.5 to 4 ug. Study-wide findings and caveats: Controls did not differ significantly from patients in CD8+ Simpson's diversity.

The CDR3 has 13 residues. The V gene's germline CDR1 is DFQATT and CDR2 SNEGSKA (reference sequence). On this clonotype itself: What it binds is not known. An end of the junction does not agree with germline; a read error may underlie this.

CDR3 and TCR beta VDJ profiling relied on genomic DNA as the template. MiXCR was run by TCRdb on the reads, yielding one entry per CDR3 protein. The sample yields hundreds of thousands of distinct CDR3 sequences, approximately 55% seen once. What was sequenced was sorted CD4+, CD8+, or CD8+CD57+ T cells (not recorded which) from PBMCs. J is TRBJ2-3 and V is TRBV20-1; the D gene could be TRBD1 or TRBD2 (7 bases each). This clonotype was sampled from a human donor with severe aplastic anemia or a healthy control (not recorded which). CDR3 sequence (DNA): TGCAGTGCTCGGCCAGCGGGGACAGATGCGCAGTATTTT. It is translated as CSARPAGTDAQYF.